Listed below are T cell receptor beta chains from one sample, sequenced in a study of CXCR3-negative and CXCR3-positive naive CD8 T cells. TCRdb reanalyzed the 5' RACE reads and collapses them to one entry per CDR3 protein, without DNA. This sample's table reports about 120,000 distinct CDR3 sequences. Sample: naive CXCR3+ CD8+ T cells from blood. The receptors were sampled from a human donor in good health. Some clones in this sample may be carry-over from other donors' samples. Each CDR3 is given with its conserved first and last residue.

TRBV28	TRBJ2-2	CASERGSIGGELFF
TRBV28	TRBJ2-2	CASSSPSLADELFF
TRBV9	TRBJ1-2	CASSVDRTGEDYGYTF
TRBV7-2	TRBJ1-4	CASSLGGGLFF
TRBV7-6	TRBJ1-1	CASSSLNKGNTEAFF
TRBV5-5	TRBJ2-7	CASSLARGSTYEQYF
TRBV11-2	TRBJ2-7	CASSLEVRISYEQYF
TRBV13	TRBJ1-6	CASSATGGDESLHF
TRBV28	TRBJ1-5	CASSLGTGLTSNQPQHF
TRBV7-9	TRBJ1-3	CASSFHGQLTSSGNTIYF
TRBV29-1	TRBJ1-2	CSVLNRVGGYTF
TRBV11-2	TRBJ2-3	CASSLLAGGSGDTQYF
TRBV4-2	TRBJ2-7	CASSSGTGTFYEQYF
TRBV20-1	TRBJ2-3	CSARPREITDTQYF
TRBV20-1	TRBJ2-3	CSAGTSGSVGTDTQYF
TRBV29-1	TRBJ2-3	CSVEIAGGGDTQYF
TRBV29-1	TRBJ2-2	CSVITNTGELFF
TRBV11-3	TRBJ2-5	CVSIPTGGLAEETQYF
TRBV12-3/TRBV12-4	TRBJ2-1	CASSFGWSSYNEQFF
TRBV7-9	TRBJ2-2	CASSFGTGGAGELFF